This entry features one T cell receptor (beta chain) sequence. The authors' processing: Scientists estimated how many nucleated cells there were by amplifying reference gene primers. Measured with immunoSEQ multiplex PCR; TCRdb has only the in-frame clones, and not every one. Clone size and V and J calls were adopted from that table, with D and trimming inferred from the DNA. In the table there are about 440,000 clones, approximately 90% of which are singletons. The sample originates from a study of blood T cell repertoires in COVID-19. About the research overall: The United States, Italy and Spain were the sources of the acute and convalescent COVID-19 samples. T cells, B-cell-depleted T cells, or PBMCs provided the cDNA or gDNA that served as material.

The CDR3 runs 13 residues. The germline V gene has CDR1 SGHKS and CDR2 YYEKEE (reference sequence). The V end lost 7 bases, the J end lost 2 bases, and 7 bases lay between the germline ends. Sample: peripheral blood. The genes are TRBV5-5 and TRBJ2-6; tentatively, D is TRBD2 (6 bases). The sequence was obtained from a woman aged 30 to 39 with acute or convalescent COVID-19. The DNA for the CDR3 is TGTGCCAGCCGCGGGACTGGGGCCAACGTCCTGACTTTC. Translating gives CASRGTGANVLTF.